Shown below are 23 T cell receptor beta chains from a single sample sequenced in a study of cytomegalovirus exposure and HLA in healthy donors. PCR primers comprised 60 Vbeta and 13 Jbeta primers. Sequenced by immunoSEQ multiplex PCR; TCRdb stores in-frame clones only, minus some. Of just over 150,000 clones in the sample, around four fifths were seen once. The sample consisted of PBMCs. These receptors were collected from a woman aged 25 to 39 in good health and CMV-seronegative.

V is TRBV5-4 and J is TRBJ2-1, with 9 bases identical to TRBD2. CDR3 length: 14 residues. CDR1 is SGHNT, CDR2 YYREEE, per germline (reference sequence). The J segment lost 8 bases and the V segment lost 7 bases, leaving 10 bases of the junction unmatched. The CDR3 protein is CASSAGGRSDEQFF. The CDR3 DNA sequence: TGTGCCAGCTCGGCGGGGGGGCGATCGGATGAGCAGTTCTTC.

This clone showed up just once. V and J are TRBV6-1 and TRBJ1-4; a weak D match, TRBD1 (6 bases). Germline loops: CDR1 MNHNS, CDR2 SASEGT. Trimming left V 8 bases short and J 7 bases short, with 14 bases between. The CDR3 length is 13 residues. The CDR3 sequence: CASRDNLFEKLFF. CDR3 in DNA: TGTGCCAGCCGGGACAATCTTTTTGAAAAACTGTTTTTT.

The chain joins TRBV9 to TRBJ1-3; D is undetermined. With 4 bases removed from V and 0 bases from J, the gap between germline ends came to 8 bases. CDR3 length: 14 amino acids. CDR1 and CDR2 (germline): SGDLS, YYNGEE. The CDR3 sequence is CASSWAISGNTIYF. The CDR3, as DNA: TGTGCCAGCAGCTGGGCAATCTCTGGAAACACCATATATTTT. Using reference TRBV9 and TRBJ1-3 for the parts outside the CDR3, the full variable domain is DSGVTQTPKHLITATGQRVTLRCSPRSGDLSVYWYQQSLDQGLQFLIQYYNGEERAKGNILERFSAQQFPDLHSELNLSSLELGDSALYFCASSWAISGNTIYFGEGSWLTVV.

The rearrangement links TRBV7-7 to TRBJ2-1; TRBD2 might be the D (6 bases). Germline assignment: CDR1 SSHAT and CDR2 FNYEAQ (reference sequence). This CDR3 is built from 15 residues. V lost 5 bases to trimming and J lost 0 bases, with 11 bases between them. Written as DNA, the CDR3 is TGTGCCAGCAGCCCGGGGGTACCCTCCTACAATGAGCAGTTCTTC. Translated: CASSPGVPSYNEQFF.

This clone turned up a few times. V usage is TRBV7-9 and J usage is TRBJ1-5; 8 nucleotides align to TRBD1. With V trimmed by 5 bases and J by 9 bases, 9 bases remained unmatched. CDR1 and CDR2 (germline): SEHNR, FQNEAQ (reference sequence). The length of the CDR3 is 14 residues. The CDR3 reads CASSPGTGGLPQHF. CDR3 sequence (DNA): TGTGCCAGCAGCCCAGGGACAGGCGGGTTGCCCCAGCATTTT.

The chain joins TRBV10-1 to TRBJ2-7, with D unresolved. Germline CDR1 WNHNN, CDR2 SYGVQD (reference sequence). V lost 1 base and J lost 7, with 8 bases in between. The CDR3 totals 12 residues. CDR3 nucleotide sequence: TGCGCCAGCAGTGAGTGTTTAAATGAGCAGTACTTC. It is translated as CASSECLNEQYF.

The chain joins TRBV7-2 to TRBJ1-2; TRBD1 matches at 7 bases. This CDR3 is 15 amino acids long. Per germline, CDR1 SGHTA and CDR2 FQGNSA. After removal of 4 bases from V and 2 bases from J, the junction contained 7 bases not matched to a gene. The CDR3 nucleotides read TGTGCCAGCAGCTCCCGGCCAGGGGGGAACTATGGCTACACCTTC. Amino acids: CASSSRPGGNYGYTF.

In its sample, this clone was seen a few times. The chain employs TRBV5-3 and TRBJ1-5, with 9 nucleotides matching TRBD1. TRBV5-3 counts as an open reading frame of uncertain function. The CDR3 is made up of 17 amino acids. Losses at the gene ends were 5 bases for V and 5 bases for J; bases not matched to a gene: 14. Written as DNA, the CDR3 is TGTGCCAGAAGGATAATGCGACAGGGGGAATGCCATCAGCCCCAGCATTTT. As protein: CARRIMRQGECHQPQHF.

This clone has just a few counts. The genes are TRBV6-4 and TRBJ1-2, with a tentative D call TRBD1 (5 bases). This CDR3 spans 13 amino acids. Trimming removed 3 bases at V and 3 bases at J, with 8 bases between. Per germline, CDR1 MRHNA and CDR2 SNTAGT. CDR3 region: CASSETGDYGYTF. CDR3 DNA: TGTGCCAGCAGTGAAACGGGGGACTATGGCTACACCTTC.

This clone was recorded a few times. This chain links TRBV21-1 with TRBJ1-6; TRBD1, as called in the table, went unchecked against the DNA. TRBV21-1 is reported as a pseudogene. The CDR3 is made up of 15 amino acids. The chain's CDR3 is CASSARQGWNSPLHF. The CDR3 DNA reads TGTGCCAGCAGCGCCCGACAGGGGTGGAATTCACCCCTCCACTTT.

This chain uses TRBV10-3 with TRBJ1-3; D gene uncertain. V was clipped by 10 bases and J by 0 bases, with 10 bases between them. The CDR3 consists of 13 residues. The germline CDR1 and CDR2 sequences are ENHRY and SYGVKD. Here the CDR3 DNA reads TGTGCCACGGGCCGGGGCTCTGGAAACACCATATATTTT. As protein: CATGRGSGNTIYF.

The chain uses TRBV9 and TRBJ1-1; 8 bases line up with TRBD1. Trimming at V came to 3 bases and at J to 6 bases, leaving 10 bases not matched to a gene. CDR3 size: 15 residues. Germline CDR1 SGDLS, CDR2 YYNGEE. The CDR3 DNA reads TGTGCCAGCAGCGCCCAACAGGGGGGTGTCGCTGAAGCTTTCTTT. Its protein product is CASSAQQGGVAEAFF.

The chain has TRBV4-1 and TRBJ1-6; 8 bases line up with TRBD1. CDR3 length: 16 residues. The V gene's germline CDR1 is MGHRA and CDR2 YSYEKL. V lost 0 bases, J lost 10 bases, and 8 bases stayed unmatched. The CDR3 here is CASSQDPAGGWSPLHF. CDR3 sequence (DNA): TGCGCCAGCAGCCAAGATCCGGCAGGGGGCTGGTCACCCCTCCACTTT.

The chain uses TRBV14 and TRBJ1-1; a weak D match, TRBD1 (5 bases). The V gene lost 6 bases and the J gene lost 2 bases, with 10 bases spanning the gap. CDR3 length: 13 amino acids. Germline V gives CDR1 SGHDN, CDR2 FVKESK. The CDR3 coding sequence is TGTGCCAGCAGACTACAGGCAAACACTGAAGCTTTCTTT. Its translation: CASRLQANTEAFF. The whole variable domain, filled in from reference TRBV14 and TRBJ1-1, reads EAGVTQFPSHSVIEKGQTVTLRCDPISGHDNLYWYRRVMGKEIKFLLHFVKESKQDESGMPNNRFLAERTGGTYSTLKVQPAELEDSGVYFCASRLQANTEAFFGQGTRLTVV.

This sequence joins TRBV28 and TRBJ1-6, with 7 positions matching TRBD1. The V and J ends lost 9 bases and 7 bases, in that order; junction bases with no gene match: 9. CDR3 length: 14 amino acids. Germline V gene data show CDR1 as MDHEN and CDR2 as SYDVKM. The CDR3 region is CASQGGGLNSPLHF. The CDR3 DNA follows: TGTGCCAGTCAAGGAGGGGGCTTGAATTCACCCCTCCACTTT.

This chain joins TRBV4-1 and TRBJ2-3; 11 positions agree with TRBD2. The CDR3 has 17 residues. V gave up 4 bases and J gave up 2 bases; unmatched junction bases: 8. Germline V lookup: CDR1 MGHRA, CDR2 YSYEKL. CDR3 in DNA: TGCGCCAGCAGCCGATCGGGACTAGCGGCGAACACAGATACGCAGTATTTT. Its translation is CASSRSGLAANTDTQYF.

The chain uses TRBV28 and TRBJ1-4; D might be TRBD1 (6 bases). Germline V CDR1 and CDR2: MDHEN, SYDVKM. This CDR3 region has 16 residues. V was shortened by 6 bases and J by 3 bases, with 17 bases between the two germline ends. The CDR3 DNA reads TGTGCCAGCAGAGCCCTTGACAGGAACCCTAATGAAAAACTGTTTTTT. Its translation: CASRALDRNPNEKLFF.

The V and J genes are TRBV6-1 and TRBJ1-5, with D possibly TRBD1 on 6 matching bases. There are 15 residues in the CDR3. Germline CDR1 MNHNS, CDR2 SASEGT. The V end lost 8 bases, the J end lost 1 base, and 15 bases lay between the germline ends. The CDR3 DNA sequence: TGTGCCAGCGCACAGGGAAGGGTAAGCAATCAGCCCCAGCATTTT. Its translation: CASAQGRVSNQPQHF.

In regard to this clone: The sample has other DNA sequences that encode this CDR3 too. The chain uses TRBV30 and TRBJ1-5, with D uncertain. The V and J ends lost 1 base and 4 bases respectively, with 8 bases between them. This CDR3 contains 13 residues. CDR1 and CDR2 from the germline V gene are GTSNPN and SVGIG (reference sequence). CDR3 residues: CAWSAGSNQPQHF. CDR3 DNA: TGTGCCTGGAGTGCAGGTTCAAATCAGCCCCAGCATTTT.

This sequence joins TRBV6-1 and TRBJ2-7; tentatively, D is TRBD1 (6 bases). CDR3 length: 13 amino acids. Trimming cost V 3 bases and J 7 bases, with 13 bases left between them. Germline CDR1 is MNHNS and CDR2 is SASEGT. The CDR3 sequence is CASSEWGLREQYF. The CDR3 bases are TGTGCCAGCAGTGAGTGGGGGCTGAGGGAGCAGTACTTC.

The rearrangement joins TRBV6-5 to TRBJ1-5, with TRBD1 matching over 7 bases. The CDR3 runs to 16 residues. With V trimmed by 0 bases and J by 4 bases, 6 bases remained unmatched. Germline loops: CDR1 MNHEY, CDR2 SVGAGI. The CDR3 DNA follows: TGTGCCAGCAGTTACTCTGGGCCAGGGGGGAATCAGCCCCAGCATTTT. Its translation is CASSYSGPGGNQPQHF.

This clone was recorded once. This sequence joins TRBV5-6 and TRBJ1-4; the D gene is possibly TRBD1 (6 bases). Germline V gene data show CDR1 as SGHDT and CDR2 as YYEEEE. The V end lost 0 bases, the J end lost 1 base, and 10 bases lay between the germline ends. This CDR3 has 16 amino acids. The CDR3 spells CASSLAGVVTNEKLFF. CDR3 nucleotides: TGTGCCAGCAGCTTGGCAGGGGTGGTAACTAATGAAAAACTGTTTTTT.

CDR3 protein: CASSSFVNYGYTF. In nucleotides, the CDR3 is TGTGCCAGCAGCTCGTTCGTAAACTATGGCTACACCTTC. This chain uses TRBV7-2 with TRBJ1-2, with D hard to call. Trimming took off 4 bases at V and 2 bases at J, with 8 bases between the two ends. Germline CDR1 and CDR2: SGHTA and FQGNSA. This CDR3 has 13 amino acids.